One and the same sample provided the 16 T cell receptor beta chains below, sequenced in a study of post-analysis software for immune sequencing data. These receptors have no identified antigens. The authors incorporated unique molecular identifiers into the TCR beta cDNA libraries. TCRdb fed the PCR reads into MiXCR, producing one record per CDR3 protein. Among about 770,000 distinct CDR3 sequences listed, around 45% were seen once. The study's findings and limits: Roughly five TRBV segments occurring more often in patients than controls included TRBV5-6, TRBV5-1 and TRBV20-1.

The sequencing input was blood. The receptors here all came from a girl aged 10 to 17 with multiple sclerosis.

This clonotype occurred a few times. This chain uses TRBV29-1 with TRBJ2-1; 8 nucleotides match TRBD1. Germline V gene data show CDR1 as SQVTM and CDR2 as ANQGSEA. This CDR3 is 14 amino acids long. The junction had 5 bases not matched to a gene; V was cut back by 3 bases and J by 4 bases. CDR3 sequence: CSVERTGWYNEQFF. In nucleotides, the CDR3 is TGCAGCGTTGAGAGGACAGGGTGGTACAATGAGCAGTTCTTC.

This clonotype turned up a few times. The V gene is TRBV20-1, the J gene TRBJ2-5, with D maybe TRBD2 (5 bases). The germline V gene has CDR1 DFQATT and CDR2 SNEGSKA (reference sequence). Between the trimmed V and J ends, which lost 1 base and 11 bases, there was a span of 32 bases. The CDR3 has 18 residues. CDR3 bases: TGCAGTGCTAGAGGTCGCCACCTCGGACTTACGCCACTCGCGAAGCAGTACTTC. Amino acid sequence: CSARGRHLGLTPLAKQYF.

V is TRBV12-3 or TRBV12-4 and J is TRBJ2-3; D not resolved. The CDR3 has 14 amino acids. V was pared by 5 bases and J by 3 bases, with 12 bases between. The CDR3 nucleotides are TGTGCCAGCAGTCCCCGTCTGAGGACAGATACGCAGTATTTT. Protein sequence: CASSPRLRTDTQYF.

The chain uses TRBV11-3 and TRBJ2-1; a possible D gene is TRBD2 (5 bases). Trimming removed 1 base from V and 4 bases from J, with 14 bases in between. The CDR3 runs to 16 residues. Germline CDR1 reads SGHNT; CDR2 reads YENEEA. The CDR3: CASSLGGRFRYNEQFF. The CDR3 DNA sequence: TGTGCCAGCAGCTTAGGAGGGCGTTTTAGATACAATGAGCAGTTCTTC.

This clonotype appeared a single time. J is TRBJ2-1 and V is TRBV7-9; 9 nucleotides match TRBD2. CDR1 and CDR2 (germline): SEHNR, FQNEAQ (reference sequence). The CDR3 is made up of 15 amino acids. V was pared by 3 bases and J by 6 bases, with 6 bases of the junction left unmatched. CDR3 sequence (DNA): TGTGCCAGCAGCTTGGTAGCGGGAGTTGCCAATGAGCAGTTCTTC. Translating it yields CASSLVAGVANEQFF.

The chain couples TRBV10-3 to TRBJ2-7; D possibly uses TRBD1 or TRBD2 (5 bases each). V was pared by 0 bases and J by 2 bases, with 11 bases between. The length of the CDR3 is 15 residues. Germline CDR1 and CDR2: ENHRY and SYGVKD. CDR3 bases: TGTGCCATCAGTGAGTCGGGGACCGTTACCTACGAGCAGTACTTC. Protein sequence: CAISESGTVTYEQYF.

A few counts support this clonotype. The chain recombines TRBV9 with TRBJ2-5; D is possibly TRBD2 (5 bases). Trimming shortened V by 0 bases and J by 0 bases, and 6 bases separated the two germline ends. Germline CDR1 is SGDLS and CDR2 is YYNGEE. This CDR3 has 14 amino acids. DNA of the CDR3: TGTGCCAGCAGCGTAGGGAGGTACCAAGAGACCCAGTACTTC. This sequence encodes CASSVGRYQETQYF. The full variable domain, rest sourced from reference TRBV9 and TRBJ2-5, is DSGVTQTPKHLITATGQRVTLRCSPRSGDLSVYWYQQSLDQGLQFLIQYYNGEERAKGNILERFSAQQFPDLHSELNLSSLELGDSALYFCASSVGRYQETQYFGPGTRLLVL.

The table lists this clonotype with many counts. The V and J genes are TRBV29-1 and TRBJ2-7, with TRBD1 identical over 8 bases. Germline-derived CDR1 and CDR2 are SQVTM and ANQGSEA. The CDR3 sequence is 13 residues long. Trimming removed 6 bases from V and 6 bases from J; junction bases left unmatched: 10. CDR3 bases: TGCAGCGTCGAAAGCGCAGGGGGCAGCGAGCAGTACTTC. This translates into CSVESAGGSEQYF.

This clonotype was observed a few times. The V gene is TRBV24-1, the J gene TRBJ2-7; perhaps TRBD1 as D (7 bases). TRBJ2-5 matches the DNA end more closely, so the J call is doubtful. Germline CDR1 reads KGHDR; CDR2 reads SFDVKD. The length of the CDR3 is 14 residues. CDR3 in amino acids: CATSATGEEETQYF. CDR3 nucleotides: TGTGCCACCAGTGCCACAGGGGAGGAAGAGACCCAGTACTTC.

The rearrangement joins TRBV30 to TRBJ2-3; D unclear. Germline CDR1 reads GTSNPN; CDR2 reads SVGIG (reference sequence). The CDR3 covers 13 residues. Trimming took off 7 bases at V and 6 bases at J, with 17 bases between the two ends. The CDR3 protein is CAYQWFNRDTQYF. CDR3 sequence (DNA): TGTGCCTATCAATGGTTCAATCGGGATACGCAGTATTTT.

This clonotype was seen a few times. The rearrangement joins TRBV27 to TRBJ2-7; TRBD1 might be the D (6 bases). The V end was cut by 3 bases, the J end by 3 bases, with 18 bases between. The CDR3 is 16 residues long. Germline CDR1 is MNHEY and CDR2 is SMNVEV (reference sequence). The DNA for the CDR3 is TGTGCCAGCAGTTTCAACAGGGCCTCAAACTACTACGAGCAGTACTTC. This sequence encodes CASSFNRASNYYEQYF.

This clonotype was counted a few times. The V call is TRBV7-2, the J call TRBJ1-2; D gene uncertain. CDR1 and CDR2 from the germline V gene are SGHTA and FQGNSA. The CDR3 spans 14 residues. V was trimmed by 5 bases and J by 8 bases, leaving 18 bases between them. CDR3 DNA sequence: TGTGCCAGCAGCCAGACGACACAAGGGAGCGGCTACACCTTC. Translation: CASSQTTQGSGYTF.

This clonotype was seen a few times. This sequence joins TRBV20-1 and TRBJ1-2; D is perhaps TRBD1 (6 bases). The V gene lost 7 bases and the J gene lost 8 bases, with 14 bases spanning the gap. CDR1 and CDR2 (germline): DFQATT, SNEGSKA (reference sequence). The CDR3 loop spans 11 amino acids. This CDR3 reads CSVTTGGGYTF. The CDR3 DNA is TGCAGTGTTACGACAGGCGGGGGCTACACCTTC.

There are a few counts of this clonotype. The chain carries TRBV20-1 and TRBJ2-1; D not certain. V dropped 6 bases and J dropped 1 base, with 7 bases sitting between them. Germline-derived CDR1 and CDR2 are DFQATT and SNEGSKA (reference sequence). This CDR3 is built from 12 residues. The CDR3, as DNA: TGCAGTGCACTTGGGTCCTACAATGAGCAGTTCTTC. This sequence encodes CSALGSYNEQFF.

This rearrangement joins TRBV5-6 to TRBJ1-2; D not resolved. V was clipped by 4 bases and J by 8 bases, with 12 bases between them. This CDR3 has 12 residues. Looked up from germline, CDR1 is SGHDT and CDR2 is YYEEEE. In DNA, the CDR3 is TGTGCCAGCAGCCGAGTTAGACGGGGCTACACCTTC. Protein product: CASSRVRRGYTF.

V is TRBV20-1 and J is TRBJ2-1; 9 bases align to TRBD1. The J call could be wrong; TRBJ2-7 is a better fit for the DNA end. The CDR3 length is 12 residues. Germline CDR1 reads DFQATT; CDR2 reads SNEGSKA (reference sequence). The chain's CDR3 is CSIGTGRYEQYF. CDR3 bases: TGCAGCATCGGGACAGGGAGGTACGAGCAGTACTTC.